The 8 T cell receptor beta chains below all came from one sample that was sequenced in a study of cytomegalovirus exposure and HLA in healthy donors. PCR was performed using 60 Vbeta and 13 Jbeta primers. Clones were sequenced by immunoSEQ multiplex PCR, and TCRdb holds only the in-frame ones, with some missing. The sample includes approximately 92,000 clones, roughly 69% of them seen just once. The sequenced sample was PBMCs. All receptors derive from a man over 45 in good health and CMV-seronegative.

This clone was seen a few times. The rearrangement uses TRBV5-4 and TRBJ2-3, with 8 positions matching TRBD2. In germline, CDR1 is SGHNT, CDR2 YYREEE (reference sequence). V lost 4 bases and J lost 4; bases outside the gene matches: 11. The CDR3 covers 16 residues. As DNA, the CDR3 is TGTGCCAGCAGCCTCCGGGCGGGAGGCCGGGCAGATACGCAGTATTTT. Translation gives CASSLRAGGRADTQYF.

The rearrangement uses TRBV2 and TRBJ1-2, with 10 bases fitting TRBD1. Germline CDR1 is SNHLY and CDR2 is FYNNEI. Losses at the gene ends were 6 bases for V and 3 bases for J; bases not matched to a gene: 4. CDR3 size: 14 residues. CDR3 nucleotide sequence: TGTGCCAGCAGCTCCGGGACAGGGGACTATGGCTACACCTTC. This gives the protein CASSSGTGDYGYTF.

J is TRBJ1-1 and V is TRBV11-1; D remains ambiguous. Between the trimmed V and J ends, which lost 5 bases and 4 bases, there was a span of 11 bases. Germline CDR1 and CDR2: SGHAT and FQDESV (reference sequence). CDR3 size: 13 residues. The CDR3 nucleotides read TGTGCCAGCAGCGCGGGCCTGAGCACTGAAGCTTTCTTT. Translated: CASSAGLSTEAFF.

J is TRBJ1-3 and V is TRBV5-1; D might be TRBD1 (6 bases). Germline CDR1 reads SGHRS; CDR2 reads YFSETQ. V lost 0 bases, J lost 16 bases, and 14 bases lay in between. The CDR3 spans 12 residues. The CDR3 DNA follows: TGCGCCAGCAGCTTGGACTTGGGGGCGTTTTATTTT. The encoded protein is CASSLDLGAFYF. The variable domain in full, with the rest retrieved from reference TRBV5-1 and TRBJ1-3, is KAGVTQTPRYLIKTRGQQVTLSCSPISGHRSVSWYQQTPGQGLQFLFEYFSETQRNKGNFPGRFSGRQFSNSRSEMNVSTLELGDSALYLCASSLDLGAFYFGEGSWLTVV.

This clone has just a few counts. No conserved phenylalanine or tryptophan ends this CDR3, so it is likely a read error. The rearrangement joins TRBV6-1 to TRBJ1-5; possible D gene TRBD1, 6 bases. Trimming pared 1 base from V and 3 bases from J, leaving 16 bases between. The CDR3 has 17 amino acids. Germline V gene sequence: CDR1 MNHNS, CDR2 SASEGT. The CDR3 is CASSEDPAGALNQPQHV. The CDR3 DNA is TGTGCCAGCAGTGAAGACCCTGCGGGGGCCCTCAATCAGCCCCAGCATGTT.

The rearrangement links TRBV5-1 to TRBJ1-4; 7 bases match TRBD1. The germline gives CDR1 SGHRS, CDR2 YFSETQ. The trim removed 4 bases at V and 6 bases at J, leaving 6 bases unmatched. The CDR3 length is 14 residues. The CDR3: CASSAGQIYEKLFF. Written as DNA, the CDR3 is TGCGCCAGCAGCGCGGGACAGATTTATGAAAAACTGTTTTTT.

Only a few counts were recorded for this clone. The CDR3 nucleotides are TGTGCCAGCAGCTTGCGACTTCCTGGGGCCAACGTCCTGACTTTC. Amino acids: CASSLRLPGANVLTF. The chain has TRBV5-4 and TRBJ2-6; D remains ambiguous. There are 15 residues in the CDR3. Germline lookup yields CDR1 SGHNT and CDR2 YYREEE (reference sequence). V was shortened by 1 base and J by 2 bases, with 7 bases between the two germline ends. The full variable domain, its missing parts supplied by reference TRBV5-4 and TRBJ2-6, is ETGVTQSPTHLIKTRGQQVTLRCSSQSGHNTVSWYQQALGQGPQFIFQYYREEENGRGNFPPRFSGLQFPNYSSELNVNALELDDSALYLCASSLRLPGANVLTFGAGSRLTVL.

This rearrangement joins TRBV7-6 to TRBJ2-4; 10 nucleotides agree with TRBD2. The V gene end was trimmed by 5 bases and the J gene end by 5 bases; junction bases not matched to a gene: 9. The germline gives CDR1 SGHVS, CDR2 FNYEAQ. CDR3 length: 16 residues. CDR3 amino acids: CASSRGLAAGENIQYF. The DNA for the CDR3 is TGTGCCAGCAGCCGAGGACTAGCGGCCGGGGAAAACATTCAGTACTTC.